Presented here are 8 T cell receptor beta chains from one specimen sequenced in a study of OX40 agonist ivuxolimab in advanced cancers. Repertoires were generated with immunoSEQ multiplex PCR, while TCRdb's copy carries only in-frame clones and drops some. The sample carries about 73,000 clones, about 87% recorded once. Sequences were derived from CD4+ or CD8+ T cells sorted from blood, sampled in a trial of the OX40 agonist ivuxolimab. The source of these receptors is an adult with an advanced solid tumor such as melanoma, head and neck, liver or kidney cancer.

The chain combines TRBV11-3 with TRBJ2-7, with D possibly being TRBD2 (5 bases). The V and J ends lost 5 bases and 7 bases respectively, with 18 bases between them. The CDR3 sequence is 14 residues long. Germline CDR1 SGHNT, CDR2 YENEEA. Written as DNA, the CDR3 is TGTGCCAGCAGCGACCTCCTGATGCCGGGGGAGCAGTACTTC. Translated, it gives CASSDLLMPGEQYF.

The rearrangement uses TRBV5-1 and TRBJ2-1; D is perhaps TRBD2 (5 bases). The V and J ends lost 0 bases and 0 bases respectively, with 7 bases between them. The germline CDR1 and CDR2 sequences are SGHRS and YFSETQ. The CDR3 is 15 residues long. CDR3 protein: CASSLVGSSYNEQFF. CDR3 DNA sequence: TGCGCCAGCAGCTTGGTAGGGAGCTCCTACAATGAGCAGTTCTTC.

Only one count was recorded for this clone. The chain uses TRBV9 and TRBJ2-1; 14 bases agree with TRBD2. Germline-derived CDR1 and CDR2 are SGDLS and YYNGEE. The CDR3 runs 16 residues. V shed 3 bases and J 7 bases; nucleotides not matched to a gene: 6. In DNA, the CDR3 is TGTGCCAGCAGCGCGGGACTAGCGGGAGTAGAGAATGAGCAGTTCTTC. This translates into CASSAGLAGVENEQFF.

The table lists this clone with a count of one. The V gene is TRBV9, the J gene TRBJ2-7; 9 bases align to TRBD2. V was clipped by 2 bases and J by 2 bases; unmatched bases: 5. This CDR3 region has 15 residues. CDR1 is SGDLS, CDR2 YYNGEE, per germline. CDR3: CASSVSAGGAYEQYF. The CDR3 bases are TGTGCCAGCAGCGTGTCAGCGGGAGGAGCCTACGAGCAGTACTTC.

This clone has only a few counts. The chain uses TRBV28 and TRBJ2-5, with 11 bases that match TRBD2. Per the germline V gene, CDR1 is MDHEN and CDR2 is SYDVKM. The CDR3 contains 16 residues. After removal of 2 bases from V and 4 bases from J, the junction contained 6 bases not matched to a gene. The CDR3 is CASSLKLAGELETQYF. CDR3 coding DNA: TGTGCCAGCAGTTTAAAACTAGCGGGAGAGTTAGAGACCCAGTACTTC.

This sequence joins TRBV5-1 and TRBJ2-5, with 7 bases lining up with TRBD1. CDR1 is SGHRS, CDR2 YFSETQ, per germline. V was pared by 3 bases and J by 5 bases, with 7 bases of the junction left unmatched. The CDR3 contains 14 residues. The CDR3 DNA reads TGCGCCAGCAGCTCCGACAGGGTAGGGGAGACCCAGTACTTC. This translates into CASSSDRVGETQYF.

On this clone itself: The sample has other DNA sequences that encode this CDR3 too. The chain combines TRBV5-1 with TRBJ2-5, with D unclear. This CDR3 is built from 14 residues. The V gene lost 0 bases and the J gene lost 2 bases, with 8 bases spanning the gap. Looked up from germline, CDR1 is SGHRS and CDR2 is YFSETQ. Written as DNA, the CDR3 is TGCGCCAGCAGCTTGGTGAAGACACAAGAGACCCAGTACTTC. Amino acids: CASSLVKTQETQYF.

The chain links TRBV28 to TRBJ1-2; 7 nucleotides line up with TRBD1. J lost 2 bases, V lost 3 bases, and 9 bases had no gene match. This CDR3 is 16 amino acids long. Germline V gene sequence: CDR1 MDHEN, CDR2 SYDVKM. The chain's CDR3 is CASSFDRVGTNYGYTF. The CDR3 nucleotides read TGTGCCAGCAGTTTCGACAGGGTAGGGACCAACTATGGCTACACCTTC.